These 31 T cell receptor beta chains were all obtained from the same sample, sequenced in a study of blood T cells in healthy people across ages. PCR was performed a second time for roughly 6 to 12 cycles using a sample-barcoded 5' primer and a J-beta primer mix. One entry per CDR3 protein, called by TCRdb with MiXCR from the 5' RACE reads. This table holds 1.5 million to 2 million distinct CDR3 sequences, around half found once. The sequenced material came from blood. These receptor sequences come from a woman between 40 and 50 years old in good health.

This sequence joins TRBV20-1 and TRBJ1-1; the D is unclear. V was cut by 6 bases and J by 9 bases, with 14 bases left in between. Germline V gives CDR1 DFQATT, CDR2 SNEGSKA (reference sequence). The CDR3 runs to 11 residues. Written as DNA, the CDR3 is TGCAGTGCCTCCCGGGTAGGGAAAGCTTTCTTT. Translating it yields CSASRVGKAFF.

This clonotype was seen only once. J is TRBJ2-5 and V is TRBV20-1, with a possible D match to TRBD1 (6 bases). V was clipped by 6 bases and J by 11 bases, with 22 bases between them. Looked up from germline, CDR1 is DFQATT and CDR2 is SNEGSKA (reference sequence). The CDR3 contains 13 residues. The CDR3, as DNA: TGCAGTGCGACCACGGACAGAGACAATGAGCAGTACTTC. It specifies CSATTDRDNEQYF.

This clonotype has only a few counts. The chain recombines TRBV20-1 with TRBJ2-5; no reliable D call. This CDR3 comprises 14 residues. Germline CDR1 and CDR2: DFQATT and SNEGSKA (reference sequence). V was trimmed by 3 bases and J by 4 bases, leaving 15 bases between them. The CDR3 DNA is TGCAGTGCTAGCCCTAGGGTCACCAGAGAGACCCAGTACTTC. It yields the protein CSASPRVTRETQYF.

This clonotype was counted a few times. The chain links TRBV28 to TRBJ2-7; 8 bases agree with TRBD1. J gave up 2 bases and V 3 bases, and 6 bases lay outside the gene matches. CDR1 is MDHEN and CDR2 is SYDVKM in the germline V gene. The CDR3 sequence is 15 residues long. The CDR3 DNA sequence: TGTGCCAGCAGTTTCCCGCAGGGGGCAGCCTACGAGCAGTACTTC. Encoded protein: CASSFPQGAAYEQYF.

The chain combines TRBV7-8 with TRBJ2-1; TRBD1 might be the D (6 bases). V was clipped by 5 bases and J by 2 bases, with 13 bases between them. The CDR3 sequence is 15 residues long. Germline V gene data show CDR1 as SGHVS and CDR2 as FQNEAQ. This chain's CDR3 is CASSLGASPYNEQFF. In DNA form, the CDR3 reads TGTGCCAGCAGCCTGGGGGCATCTCCCTACAATGAGCAGTTCTTC.

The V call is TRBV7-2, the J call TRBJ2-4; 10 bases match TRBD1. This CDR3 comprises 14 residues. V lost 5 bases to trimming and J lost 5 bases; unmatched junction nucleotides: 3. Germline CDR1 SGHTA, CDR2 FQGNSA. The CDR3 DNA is TGTGCCAGCAGCACCGGGACAGGGGAAAACATTCAGTACTTC. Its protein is CASSTGTGENIQYF.

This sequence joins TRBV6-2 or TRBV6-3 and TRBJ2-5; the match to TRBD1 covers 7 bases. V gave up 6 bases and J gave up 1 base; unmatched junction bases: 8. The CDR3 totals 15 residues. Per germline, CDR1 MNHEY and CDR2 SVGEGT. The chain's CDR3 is CASRTRGQLQETQYF. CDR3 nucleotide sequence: TGTGCCAGCAGGACCCGGGGACAGCTCCAAGAGACCCAGTACTTC.

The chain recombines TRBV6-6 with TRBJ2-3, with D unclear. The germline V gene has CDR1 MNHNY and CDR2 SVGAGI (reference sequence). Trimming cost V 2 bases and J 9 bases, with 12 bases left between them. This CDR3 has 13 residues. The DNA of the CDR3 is TGTGCCAGCAGTTACCAAACAGTTTTAACGCAGTATTTT. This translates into CASSYQTVLTQYF.

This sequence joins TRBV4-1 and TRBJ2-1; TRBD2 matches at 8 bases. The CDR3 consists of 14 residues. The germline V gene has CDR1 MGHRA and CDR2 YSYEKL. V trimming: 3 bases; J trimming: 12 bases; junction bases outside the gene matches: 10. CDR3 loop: CASSQLVTGGRQFF. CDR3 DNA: TGCGCCAGCAGCCAGCTTGTTACGGGGGGGCGGCAGTTCTTC.

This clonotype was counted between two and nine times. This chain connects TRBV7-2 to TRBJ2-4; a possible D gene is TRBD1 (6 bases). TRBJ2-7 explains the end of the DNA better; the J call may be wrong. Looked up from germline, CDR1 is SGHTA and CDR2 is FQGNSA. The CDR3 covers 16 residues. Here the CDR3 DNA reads TGTGCCAGCAGCTTTCCCCATAAGACAGGCTCCTACGAGCAGTACTTC. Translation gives CASSFPHKTGSYEQYF.

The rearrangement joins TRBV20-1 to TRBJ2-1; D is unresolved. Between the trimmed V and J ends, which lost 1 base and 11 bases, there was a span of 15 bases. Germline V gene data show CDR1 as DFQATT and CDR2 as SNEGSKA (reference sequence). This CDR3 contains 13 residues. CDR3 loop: CSARAPSTVKQFF. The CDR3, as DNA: TGCAGTGCTAGAGCCCCTTCGACGGTGAAGCAGTTCTTC.

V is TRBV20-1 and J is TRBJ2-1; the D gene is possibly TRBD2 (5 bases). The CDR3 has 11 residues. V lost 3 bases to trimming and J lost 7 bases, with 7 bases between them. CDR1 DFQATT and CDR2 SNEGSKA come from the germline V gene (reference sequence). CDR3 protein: CSARRRNEQFF. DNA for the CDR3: TGCAGTGCTAGGAGGAGGAATGAGCAGTTCTTC.

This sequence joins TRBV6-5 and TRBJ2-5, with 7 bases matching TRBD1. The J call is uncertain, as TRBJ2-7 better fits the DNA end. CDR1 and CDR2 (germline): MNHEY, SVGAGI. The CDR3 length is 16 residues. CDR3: CASSYGVGQSTYEQYF. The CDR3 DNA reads TGTGCCAGCAGTTATGGTGTGGGACAGTCGACCTACGAGCAGTACTTC.

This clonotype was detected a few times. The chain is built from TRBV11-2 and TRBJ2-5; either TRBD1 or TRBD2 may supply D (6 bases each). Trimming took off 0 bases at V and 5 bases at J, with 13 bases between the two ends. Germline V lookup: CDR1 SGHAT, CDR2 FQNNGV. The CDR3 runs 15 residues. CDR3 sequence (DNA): TGTGCCAGCAGCTTAGATGGGGGGCGAGGGGAGACCCAGTACTTC. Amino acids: CASSLDGGRGETQYF.

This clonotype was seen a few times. The CDR3 DNA is TGTGCCAGCAGTTCAAGACAGGGCGGTCTTGACGAGCAGTACTTC. It is translated as CASSSRQGGLDEQYF. The chain has TRBV27 and TRBJ2-7, with 7 positions matching TRBD1. Germline assignment: CDR1 MNHEY and CDR2 SMNVEV (reference sequence). With V trimmed by 4 bases and J by 5 bases, 11 bases remained unmatched. The CDR3 loop spans 15 amino acids.

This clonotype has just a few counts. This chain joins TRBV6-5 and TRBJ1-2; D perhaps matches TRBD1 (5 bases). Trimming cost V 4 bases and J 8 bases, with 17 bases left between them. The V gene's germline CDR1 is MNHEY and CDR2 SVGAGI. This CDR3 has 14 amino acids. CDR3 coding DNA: TGTGCCAGCAGTTCCCGCGGGGTCGGGGACGGCTACACCTTC. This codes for CASSSRGVGDGYTF.

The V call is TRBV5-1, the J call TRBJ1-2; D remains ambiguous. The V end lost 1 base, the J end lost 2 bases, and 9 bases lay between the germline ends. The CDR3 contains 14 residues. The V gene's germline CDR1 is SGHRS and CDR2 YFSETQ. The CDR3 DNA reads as TGCGCCAGCAGCTTGCGGCCGAAGAACTATGGCTACACCTTC. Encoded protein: CASSLRPKNYGYTF.

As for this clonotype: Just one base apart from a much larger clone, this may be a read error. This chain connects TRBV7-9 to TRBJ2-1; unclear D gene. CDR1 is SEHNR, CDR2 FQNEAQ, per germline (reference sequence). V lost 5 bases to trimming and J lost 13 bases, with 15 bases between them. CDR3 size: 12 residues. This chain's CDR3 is CASSAVQETQFF. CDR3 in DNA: TGTGCCAGCAGCGCGGTACAAGAGACCCAGTTCTTC.

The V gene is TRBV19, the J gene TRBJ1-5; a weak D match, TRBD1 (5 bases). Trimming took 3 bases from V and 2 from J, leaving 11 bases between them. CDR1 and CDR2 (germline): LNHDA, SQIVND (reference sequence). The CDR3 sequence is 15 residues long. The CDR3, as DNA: TGTGCCAGTAGTATGGGAAGGGGCGGCAATCAGCCCCAGCATTTT. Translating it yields CASSMGRGGNQPQHF.

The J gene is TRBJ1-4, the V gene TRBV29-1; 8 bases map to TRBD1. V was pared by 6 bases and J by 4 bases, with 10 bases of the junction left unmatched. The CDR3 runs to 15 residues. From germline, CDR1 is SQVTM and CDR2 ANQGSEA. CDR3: CSVYRTGSFNEKLFF. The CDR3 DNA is TGCAGCGTCTATAGGACAGGGTCCTTTAATGAAAAACTGTTTTTT.

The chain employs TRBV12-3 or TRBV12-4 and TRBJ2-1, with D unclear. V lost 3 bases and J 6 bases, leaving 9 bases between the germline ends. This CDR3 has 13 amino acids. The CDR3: CASSFSSLNEQFF. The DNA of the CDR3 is TGTGCCAGCAGTTTCAGCAGCCTCAATGAGCAGTTCTTC.

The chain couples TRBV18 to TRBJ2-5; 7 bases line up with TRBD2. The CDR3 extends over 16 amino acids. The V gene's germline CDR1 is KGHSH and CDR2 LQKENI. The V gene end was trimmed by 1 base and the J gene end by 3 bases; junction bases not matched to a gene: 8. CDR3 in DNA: TGTGCCAGCTCACCACGCAGCGGGAATAAGAAAGAGACCCAGTACTTC. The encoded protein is CASSPRSGNKKETQYF.

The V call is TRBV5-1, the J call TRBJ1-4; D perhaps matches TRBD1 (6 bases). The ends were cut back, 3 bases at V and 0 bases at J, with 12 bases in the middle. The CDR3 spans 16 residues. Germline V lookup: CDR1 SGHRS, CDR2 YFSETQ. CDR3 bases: TGCGCCAGCAGCTCGGAGGGGGGCACAACTAATGAAAAACTGTTTTTT. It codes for CASSSEGGTTNEKLFF. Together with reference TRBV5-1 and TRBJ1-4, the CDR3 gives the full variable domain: KAGVTQTPRYLIKTRGQQVTLSCSPISGHRSVSWYQQTPGQGLQFLFEYFSETQRNKGNFPGRFSGRQFSNSRSEMNVSTLELGDSALYLCASSSEGGTTNEKLFFGSGTQLSVL.

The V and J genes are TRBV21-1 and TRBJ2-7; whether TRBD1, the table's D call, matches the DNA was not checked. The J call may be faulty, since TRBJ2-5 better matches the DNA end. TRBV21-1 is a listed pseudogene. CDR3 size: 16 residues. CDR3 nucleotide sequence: TGTGCCAGCACCCTCGGGGGTGAATTGATTTTGGAGACCCAGTACTTC. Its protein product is CASTLGGELILETQYF.

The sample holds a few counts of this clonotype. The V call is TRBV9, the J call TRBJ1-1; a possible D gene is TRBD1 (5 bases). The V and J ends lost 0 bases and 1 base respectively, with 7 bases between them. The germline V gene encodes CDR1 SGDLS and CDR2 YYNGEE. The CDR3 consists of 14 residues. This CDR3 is CASSVGQGNTEAFF. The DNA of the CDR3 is TGTGCCAGCAGCGTAGGGCAGGGGAACACTGAAGCTTTCTTT.

As DNA, the CDR3 is TGTGCCAGCAGCGTAACCGGGACTTCTATCTACGAGCAGTACTTC. This sequence encodes CASSVTGTSIYEQYF. The gene calls are TRBV9 and TRBJ2-7; D might be TRBD2 (6 bases). Trimming took off 1 base at V and 3 bases at J, with 14 bases between the two ends. The CDR3 runs to 15 residues. Germline V gene data show CDR1 as SGDLS and CDR2 as YYNGEE.

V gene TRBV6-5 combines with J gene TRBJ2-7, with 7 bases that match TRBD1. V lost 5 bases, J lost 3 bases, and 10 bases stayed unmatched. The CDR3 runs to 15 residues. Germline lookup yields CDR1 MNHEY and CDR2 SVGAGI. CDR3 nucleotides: TGTGCCAGCAGTCCTACCCGACAGGGTCGCTACGAGCAGTACTTC. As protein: CASSPTRQGRYEQYF.

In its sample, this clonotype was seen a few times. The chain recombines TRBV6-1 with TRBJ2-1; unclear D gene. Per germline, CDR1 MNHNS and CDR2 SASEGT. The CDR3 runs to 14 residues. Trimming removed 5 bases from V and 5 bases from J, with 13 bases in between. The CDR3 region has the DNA TGTGCCAGCAGTTTGGACCCTCGGGACAATGAGCAGTTCTTC. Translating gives CASSLDPRDNEQFF.

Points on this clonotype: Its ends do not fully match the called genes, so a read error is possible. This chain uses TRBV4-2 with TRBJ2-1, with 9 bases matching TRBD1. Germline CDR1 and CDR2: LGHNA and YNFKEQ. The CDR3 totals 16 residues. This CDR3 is CASSPPGDRDGNERFF. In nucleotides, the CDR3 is TGTGCCAGCAGCCCGCCCGGGGACAGGGATGGGAATGAGCGGTTCTTC.

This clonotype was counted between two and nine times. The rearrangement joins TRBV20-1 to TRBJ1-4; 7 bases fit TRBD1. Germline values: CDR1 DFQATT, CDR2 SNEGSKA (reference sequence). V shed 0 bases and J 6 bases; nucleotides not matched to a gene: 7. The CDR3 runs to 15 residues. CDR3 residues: CSARDVQGKDEKLFF. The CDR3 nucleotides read TGCAGTGCTAGAGATGTACAGGGGAAAGATGAAAAACTGTTTTTT.

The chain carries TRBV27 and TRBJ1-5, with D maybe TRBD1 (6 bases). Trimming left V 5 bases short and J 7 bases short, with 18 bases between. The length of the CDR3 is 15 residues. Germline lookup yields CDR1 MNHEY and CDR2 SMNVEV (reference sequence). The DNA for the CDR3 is TGTGCCAGCAGTCCCCAAGGGGGGATTGGGCAGCCCCAGCATTTT. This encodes CASSPQGGIGQPQHF.